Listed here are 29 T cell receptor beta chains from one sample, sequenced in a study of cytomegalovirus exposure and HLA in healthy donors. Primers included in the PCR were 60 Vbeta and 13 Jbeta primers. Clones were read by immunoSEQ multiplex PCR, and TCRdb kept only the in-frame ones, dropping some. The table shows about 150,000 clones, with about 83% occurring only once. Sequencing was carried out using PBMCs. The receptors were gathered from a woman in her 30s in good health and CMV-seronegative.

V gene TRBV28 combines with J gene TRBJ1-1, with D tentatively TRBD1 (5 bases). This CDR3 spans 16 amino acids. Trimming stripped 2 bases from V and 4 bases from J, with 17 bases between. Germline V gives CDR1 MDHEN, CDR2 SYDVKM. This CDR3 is CASSLGGVALTTEAFF. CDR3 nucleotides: TGTGCCAGCAGTTTAGGGGGGGTTGCCCTGACCACTGAAGCTTTCTTT.

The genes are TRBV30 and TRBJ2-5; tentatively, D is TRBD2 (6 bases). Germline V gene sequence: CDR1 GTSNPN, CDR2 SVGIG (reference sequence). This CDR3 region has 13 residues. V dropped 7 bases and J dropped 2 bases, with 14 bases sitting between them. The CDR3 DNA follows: TGTGCCTTTCAATCAGCGGGTCAAGAGACCCAGTACTTC. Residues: CAFQSAGQETQYF.

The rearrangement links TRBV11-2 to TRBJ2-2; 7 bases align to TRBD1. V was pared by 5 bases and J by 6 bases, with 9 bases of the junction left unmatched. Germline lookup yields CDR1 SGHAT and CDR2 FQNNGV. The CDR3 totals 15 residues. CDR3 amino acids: CASSGPGQSAGELFF. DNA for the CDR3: TGTGCCAGCAGCGGCCCGGGACAGTCTGCCGGGGAGCTGTTTTTT.

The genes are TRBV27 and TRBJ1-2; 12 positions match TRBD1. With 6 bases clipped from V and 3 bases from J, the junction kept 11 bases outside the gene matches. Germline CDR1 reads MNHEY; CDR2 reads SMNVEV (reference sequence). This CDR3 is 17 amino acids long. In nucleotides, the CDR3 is TGTGCCAGCAGACACGGGACAGGGGGCAGCCATTACTATGGCTACACCTTC. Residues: CASRHGTGGSHYYGYTF.

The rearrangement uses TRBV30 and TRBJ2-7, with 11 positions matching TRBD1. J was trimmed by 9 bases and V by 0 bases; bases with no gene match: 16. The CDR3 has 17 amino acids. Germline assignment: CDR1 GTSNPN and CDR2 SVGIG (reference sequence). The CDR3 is CAWSVFSPRTGGEGQYF. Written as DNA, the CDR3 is TGTGCCTGGAGTGTATTTTCCCCCCGGACAGGGGGCGAGGGGCAGTACTTC.

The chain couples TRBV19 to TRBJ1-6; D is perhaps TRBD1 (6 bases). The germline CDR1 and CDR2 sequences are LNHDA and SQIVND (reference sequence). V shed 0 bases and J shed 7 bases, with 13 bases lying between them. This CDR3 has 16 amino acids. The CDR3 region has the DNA TGTGCCAGTAGTATAGATCTTGCGGGGGCGAATTCACCCCTCCACTTT. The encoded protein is CASSIDLAGANSPLHF.

The CDR3 nucleotides are TGTGCCAGCAGCTTAGGGGGGCCTGGAAACACCATATATTTT. Protein sequence: CASSLGGPGNTIYF. The chain carries TRBV11-2 and TRBJ1-3; D may be TRBD1 (6 bases). This CDR3 has 14 residues. V was pared by 1 base and J by 2 bases, with 6 bases between. Per the germline V gene, CDR1 is SGHAT and CDR2 is FQNNGV.

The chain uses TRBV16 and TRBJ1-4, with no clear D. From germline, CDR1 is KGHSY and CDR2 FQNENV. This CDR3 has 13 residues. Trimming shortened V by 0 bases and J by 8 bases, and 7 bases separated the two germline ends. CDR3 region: CASSQSGLEKLFF. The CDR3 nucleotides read TGTGCCAGCAGCCAATCTGGACTCGAAAAACTGTTTTTT.

The CDR3 is CASSKGTGVGTGYTF. Written as DNA, the CDR3 is TGTGCCAGCAGTAAGGGGACAGGGGTTGGCACAGGCTACACCTTC. The chain carries TRBV25-1 and TRBJ1-2, with TRBD1 identical over 10 bases. V lost 5 bases, J lost 8 bases, and 11 bases stayed unmatched. The germline V gene has CDR1 MGHDK and CDR2 SYGVNS. The CDR3 length is 15 residues.

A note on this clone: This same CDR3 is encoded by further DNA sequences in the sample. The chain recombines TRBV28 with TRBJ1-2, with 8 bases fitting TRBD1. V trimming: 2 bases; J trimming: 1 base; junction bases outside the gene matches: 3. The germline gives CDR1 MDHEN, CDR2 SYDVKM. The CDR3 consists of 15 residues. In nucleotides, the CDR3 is TGTGCCAGCAGTTTACCCGGACAGGGTAACTATGGCTACACCTTC. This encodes CASSLPGQGNYGYTF.

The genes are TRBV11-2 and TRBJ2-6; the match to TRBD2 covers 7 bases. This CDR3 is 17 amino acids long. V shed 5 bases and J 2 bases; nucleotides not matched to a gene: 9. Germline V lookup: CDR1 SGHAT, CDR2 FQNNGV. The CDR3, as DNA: TGTGCCAGCAGCAAAGGCATTGGGGGGGCTGGGGCCAACGTCCTGACTTTC. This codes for CASSKGIGGAGANVLTF.

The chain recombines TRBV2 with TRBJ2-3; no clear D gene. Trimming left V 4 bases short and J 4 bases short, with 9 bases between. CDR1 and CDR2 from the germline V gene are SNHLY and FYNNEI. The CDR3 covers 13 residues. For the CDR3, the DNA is TGTGCCAGCAGTGCAAGCCTTGCAGATACGCAGTATTTT. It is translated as CASSASLADTQYF.

CDR3 in amino acids: CASSILGQGGSTDTQYF. CDR3 sequence (DNA): TGTGCCAGCAGTATATTGGGACAGGGGGGTTCCACAGATACGCAGTATTTT. This chain connects TRBV28 to TRBJ2-3, with 11 positions matching TRBD1. CDR1 and CDR2 from the germline V gene are MDHEN and SYDVKM. The CDR3 length is 17 residues. Trimming removed 5 bases from V and 2 bases from J; junction bases left unmatched: 9.

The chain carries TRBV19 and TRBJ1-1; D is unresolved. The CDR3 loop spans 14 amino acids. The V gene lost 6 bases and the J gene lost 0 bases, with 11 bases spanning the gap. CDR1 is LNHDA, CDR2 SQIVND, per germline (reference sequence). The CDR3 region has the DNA TGTGCCAGTAGGTCCCCCGGGATGAACACTGAAGCTTTCTTT. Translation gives CASRSPGMNTEAFF.

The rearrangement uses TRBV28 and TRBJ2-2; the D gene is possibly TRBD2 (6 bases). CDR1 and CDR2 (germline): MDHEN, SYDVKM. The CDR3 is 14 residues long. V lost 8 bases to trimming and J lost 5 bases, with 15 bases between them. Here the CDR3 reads CASSLSRGTGELFF. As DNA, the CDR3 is TGTGCCAGCTCCCTAAGCCGGGGGACCGGGGAGCTGTTTTTT.

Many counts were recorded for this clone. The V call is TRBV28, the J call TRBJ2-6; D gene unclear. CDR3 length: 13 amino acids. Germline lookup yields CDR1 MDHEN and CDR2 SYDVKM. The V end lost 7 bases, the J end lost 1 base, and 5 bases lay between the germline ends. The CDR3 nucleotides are TGTGCCAGCAACCTATCTGGGGCCAACGTCCTGACTTTC. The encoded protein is CASNLSGANVLTF.

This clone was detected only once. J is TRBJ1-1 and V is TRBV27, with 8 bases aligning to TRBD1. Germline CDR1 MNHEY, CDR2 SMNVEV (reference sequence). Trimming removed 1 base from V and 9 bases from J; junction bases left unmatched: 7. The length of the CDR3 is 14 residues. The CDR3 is CASSLLGRGHQAFF. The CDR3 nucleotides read TGTGCCAGCAGTTTATTAGGCAGGGGGCACCAAGCTTTCTTT.

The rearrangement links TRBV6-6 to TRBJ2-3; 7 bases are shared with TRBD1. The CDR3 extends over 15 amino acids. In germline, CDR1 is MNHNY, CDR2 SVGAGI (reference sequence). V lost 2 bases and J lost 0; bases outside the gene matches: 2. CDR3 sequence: CASSYDRVSTDTQYF. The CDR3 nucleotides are TGTGCCAGCAGTTACGACAGGGTTAGCACAGATACGCAGTATTTT.

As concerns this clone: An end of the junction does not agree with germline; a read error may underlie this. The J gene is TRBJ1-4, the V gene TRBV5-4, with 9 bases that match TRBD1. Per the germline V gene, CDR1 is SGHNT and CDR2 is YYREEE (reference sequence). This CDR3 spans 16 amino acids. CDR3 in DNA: TGCGCCAGCAGCCGAGACTCCGGGACAGGGAGTGAAAAACTGTTTTTT. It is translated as CASSRDSGTGSEKLFF.

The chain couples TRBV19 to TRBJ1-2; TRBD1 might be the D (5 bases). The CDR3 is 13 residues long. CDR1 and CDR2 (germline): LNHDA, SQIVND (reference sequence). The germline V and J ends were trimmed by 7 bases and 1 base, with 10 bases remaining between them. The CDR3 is CASTVRGNYGYTF. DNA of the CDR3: TGTGCCAGTACGGTTAGGGGTAACTATGGCTACACCTTC. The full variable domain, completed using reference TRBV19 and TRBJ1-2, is DGGITQSPKYLFRKEGQNVTLSCEQNLNHDAMYWYRQDPGQGLRLIYYSQIVNDFQKGDIAEGYSVSREKKESFPLTVTSAQKNPTAFYLCASTVRGNYGYTFGSGTRLTVV.

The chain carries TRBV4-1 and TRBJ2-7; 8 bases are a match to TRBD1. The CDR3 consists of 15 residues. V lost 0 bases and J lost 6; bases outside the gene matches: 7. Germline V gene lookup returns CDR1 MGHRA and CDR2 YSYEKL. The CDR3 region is CASSQEGRQGREQYF. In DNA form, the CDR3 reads TGCGCCAGCAGCCAAGAAGGGAGACAGGGGCGCGAGCAGTACTTC.

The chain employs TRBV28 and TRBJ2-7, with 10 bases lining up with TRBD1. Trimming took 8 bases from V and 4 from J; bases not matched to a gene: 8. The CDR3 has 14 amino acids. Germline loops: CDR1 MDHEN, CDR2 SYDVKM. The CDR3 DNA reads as TGTGCCAGCCGATTAACGGACAGGGGGTACGAGCAGTACTTC. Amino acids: CASRLTDRGYEQYF. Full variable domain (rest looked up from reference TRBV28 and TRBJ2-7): DVKVTQSSRYLVKRTGEKVFLECVQDMDHENMFWYRQDPGLGLRLIYFSYDVKMKEKGDIPEGYSVSREKKERFSLILESASTNQTSMYLCASRLTDRGYEQYFGPGTRLTVT.

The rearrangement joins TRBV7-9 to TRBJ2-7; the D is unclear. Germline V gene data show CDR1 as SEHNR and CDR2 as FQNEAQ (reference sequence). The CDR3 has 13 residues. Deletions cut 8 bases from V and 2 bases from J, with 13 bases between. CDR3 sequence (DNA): TGTGCCAGCCGCCCATTTGCGGCCTACGAGCAGTACTTC. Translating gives CASRPFAAYEQYF.

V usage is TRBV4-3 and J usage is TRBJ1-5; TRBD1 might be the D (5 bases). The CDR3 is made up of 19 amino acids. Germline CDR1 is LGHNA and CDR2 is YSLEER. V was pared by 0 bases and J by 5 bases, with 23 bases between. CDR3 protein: CASSQDWGRERGEDQPQHF. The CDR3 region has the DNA TGCGCCAGCAGCCAAGATTGGGGCCGGGAGAGGGGTGAAGATCAGCCCCAGCATTTT.

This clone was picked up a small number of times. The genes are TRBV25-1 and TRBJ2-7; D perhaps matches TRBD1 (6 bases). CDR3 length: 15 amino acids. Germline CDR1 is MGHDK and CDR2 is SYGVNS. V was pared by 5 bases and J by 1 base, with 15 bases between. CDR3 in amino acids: CASSRAGAISYEQYF. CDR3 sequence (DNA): TGTGCCAGCAGTCGGGCAGGGGCAATTTCCTACGAGCAGTACTTC.

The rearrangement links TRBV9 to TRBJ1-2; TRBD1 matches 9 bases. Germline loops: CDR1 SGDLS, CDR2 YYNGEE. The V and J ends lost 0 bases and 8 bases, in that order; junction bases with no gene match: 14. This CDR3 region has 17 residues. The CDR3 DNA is TGTGCCAGCAGCGTAGACCCTGGCCCCGGGACAGGGAACGGCTACACCTTC. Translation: CASSVDPGPGTGNGYTF.

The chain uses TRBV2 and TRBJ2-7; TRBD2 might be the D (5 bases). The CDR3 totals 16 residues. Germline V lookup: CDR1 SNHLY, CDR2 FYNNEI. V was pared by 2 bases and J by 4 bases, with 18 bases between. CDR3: CASSESRTPLPYEQYF. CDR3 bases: TGTGCCAGCAGTGAAAGTCGGACTCCCCTACCATACGAGCAGTACTTC.

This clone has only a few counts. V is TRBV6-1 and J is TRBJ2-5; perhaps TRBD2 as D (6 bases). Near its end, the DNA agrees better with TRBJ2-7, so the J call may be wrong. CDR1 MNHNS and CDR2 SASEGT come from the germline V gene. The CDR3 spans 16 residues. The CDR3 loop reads CASSEGDRGFSYEQYF. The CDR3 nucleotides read TGTGCCAGCAGTGAAGGAGATCGGGGGTTTTCCTACGAGCAGTACTTC.

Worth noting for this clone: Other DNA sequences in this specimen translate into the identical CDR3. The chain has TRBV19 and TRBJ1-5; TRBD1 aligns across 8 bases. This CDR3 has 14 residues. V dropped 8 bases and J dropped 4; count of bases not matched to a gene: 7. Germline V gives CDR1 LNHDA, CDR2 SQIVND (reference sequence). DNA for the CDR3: TGTGCCAGTTCAGGGGGCGCGGGGAATCAGCCCCAGCATTTT. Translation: CASSGGAGNQPQHF. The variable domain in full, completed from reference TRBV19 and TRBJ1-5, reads DGGITQSPKYLFRKEGQNVTLSCEQNLNHDAMYWYRQDPGQGLRLIYYSQIVNDFQKGDIAEGYSVSREKKESFPLTVTSAQKNPTAFYLCASSGGAGNQPQHFGDGTRLSIL.